The rows below give T cell receptor beta chains drawn from one sample of a study of CD8 T cells in Susac syndrome. In TCRdb, the immunoSEQ multiplex PCR reads were re-called with MiXCR into one record per CDR3 protein. Found here are approximately 180,000 distinct CDR3 sequences, 90% to 96% of them singletons; the top ten hold more than 0.09%. Material for sequencing was CD4+ T cells from PBMCs. The receptors shown here come from a human donor with multiple sclerosis. Each CDR3 is given with its conserved first and last residue. The order of the fields is D gene, J gene, V gene, clone size, CDR3 DNA, CDR3 protein. A D gene is named only where the DNA matches it firmly. Only part of the rows carry a size: once, few, many, or a class if the clone is expanded.

TRBD1,TRBJ2-7,TRBV29-1,once,TGCAGCGGGGGGACAGGGGGCTCTTACGAGCAGTACTTC,CSGGTGGSYEQYF
TRBD2,TRBJ2-2,TRBV29-1,.,TGCAGCGTTCTTTGGGGGGGGAACACCGGGGAGCTGTTTTTT,CSVLWGGNTGELFF
.,TRBJ2-1,TRBV20-1,once,TGCAGTGCCCCCGAGCGGGCGGCGAACAATGAGCAGTTCTTC,CSAPERAANNEQFF
.,TRBJ1-5,TRBV2,.,TGTGCCAGCACGGGGGATCGCAATCAGCCCCAGCATTTT,CASTGDRNQPQHF
.,TRBJ2-1,TRBV29-1,.,TGCAGCGTTCTAGGACAGAACAATGAGCAGTTCTTC,CSVLGQNNEQFF
TRBD1,TRBJ1-6,TRBV9,.,TGTGCCAGCAGCGTAGAACCAGGGGGTATCTATAATTCACCCCTCCACTTT,CASSVEPGGIYNSPLHF
.,TRBJ2-7,TRBV6-1,.,TGTGCCAGCAGACTGACAGATTCTAACTACGAGCAGTACTTC,CASRLTDSNYEQYF
TRBD1,TRBJ2-5,TRBV20-1,.,TGCAGTCTAGCCGTAGGGGGCTCAAGAGAGGAGACCCAGTACTTC,CSLAVGGSREETQYF
.,TRBJ2-5,TRBV5-6,once,TGTGCCAGCAGCTTGACAGTAGAGACCCAGTACTTC,CASSLTVETQYF
.,TRBJ1-1,TRBV30,.,TGTGCCTGGATGGCCGGGTATCAGAACACTGAAGCTTTCTTT,CAWMAGYQNTEAFF
.,TRBJ1-2,TRBV9,.,TGTGCCAGCAGCGTAGACCAGGGACACTATGGCTACACCTTC,CASSVDQGHYGYTF
.,TRBJ1-5,TRBV20-1,.,TGCAGTGCGACGGGAGTCAATCAGCCCCAGCATTTT,CSATGVNQPQHF
.,TRBJ1-1,TRBV12-3/TRBV12-4,.,TGTGCCAGCAGGAGGAGGAACACTGAAGCTTTCTTT,CASRRRNTEAFF
.,TRBJ2-7,TRBV11-2,.,TGTGCCAGCAGCCCGAACAGGGCTACTGAGCAGTACTTC,CASSPNRATEQYF
TRBD2,TRBJ2-3,TRBV12-3/TRBV12-4,.,TGTGCCAGCAGTTTTCGAGCGGGGGGTATGGGCACAGATACGCAGTATTTT,CASSFRAGGMGTDTQYF
TRBD1,TRBJ1-1,TRBV2,.,TGTGCCAGCTGCCAGGGGGTGAGCACTGAAGCTTTCTTT,CASCQGVSTEAFF
.,TRBJ1-1,TRBV29-1,.,TGCAGCGTTGTGTGGGGCACTGAAGCTTTCTTT,CSVVWGTEAFF
.,TRBJ2-7,TRBV6-1,.,TGTGCCAGCAGCCCCGACCCGGGTAGAAGCTCCTACGAGCAGTACTTC,CASSPDPGRSSYEQYF
.,TRBJ2-3,TRBV6-5,.,TGTGCCAGCTGGGACCCGGGTGGAACAGATACGCAGTATTTT,CASWDPGGTDTQYF
.,TRBJ2-7,TRBV6-2/TRBV6-3,.,TGTGCCAGCAGTTACCGGGCGGGCTACGAGCAGTACTTC,CASSYRAGYEQYF
TRBD2,TRBJ2-1,TRBV25-1,.,TGTGCCAGCAGTGAGGGTAGCGGGGTAGACAATGAGCAGTTCTTC,CASSEGSGVDNEQFF
TRBD2,TRBJ2-7,TRBV7-6,.,TGTGCCAGCAGCTTAGCTAGCGGGGGAAATTACGAGCAGTACTTC,CASSLASGGNYEQYF
.,TRBJ1-6,TRBV25-1,.,TGTGCCAGCAGTGGGGACCGTTCACCCCTCCACTTT,CASSGDRSPLHF
TRBD1,TRBJ1-2,TRBV11-1,.,TGTGCCAGCAGCGCTCGACAGGGTTCAAAGATAGGCTACACCTTC,CASSARQGSKIGYTF
.,TRBJ1-2,TRBV4-1,.,TGCGCCAGCAGCCAAGTTAGTGCAGGGCTTGGCTACACCTTC,CASSQVSAGLGYTF
.,TRBJ2-2,TRBV15,.,TGTGCCACCAGCAGAGATATCCAGAGTCCCGGGGAGCTGTTTTTT,CATSRDIQSPGELFF
.,TRBJ2-3,TRBV11-2,.,TGTGCCAGCAGCTTTTTCCAGGGAGACACAGATACGCAGTATTTT,CASSFFQGDTDTQYF
TRBD1,TRBJ2-7,TRBV3-1,.,TGTGCCAGCAAAGGACAGGGGGCTAACGAGCAGTACTTC,CASKGQGANEQYF
TRBD1,TRBJ1-6,TRBV30,.,TGTGCCTGGACGGGACAGGGGGATTCACCCCTCCACTTT,CAWTGQGDSPLHF
TRBD1,TRBJ1-2,TRBV30,once,TGTGCCTGGAGTGCCGGGACAGAGATCTATGGCTACACCTTC,CAWSAGTEIYGYTF
.,TRBJ1-2,TRBV6-5,once,TGTGCCAGCAGTTACACCAAGGGGGAAAGCTACACCTTC,CASSYTKGESYTF
.,TRBJ2-3,TRBV18,.,TGTGCCAGCTCACCACCTACCCCCGCAGATACGCAGTATTTT,CASSPPTPADTQYF
TRBD2,TRBJ2-7,TRBV3-1,.,TGTGCCAGCTCCTCTAGCGGGGACTACGAGCAGTACTTC,CASSSSGDYEQYF
TRBD2,TRBJ2-5,TRBV20-1,.,TGCAGTGCTACAACCGGACTAGCGATTGAGACCCAGTACTTC,CSATTGLAIETQYF
.,TRBJ2-3,TRBV29-1,.,TGCAGCGTTGAAGGCGGGCGAGCCTACTCAGATACGCAGTATTTT,CSVEGGRAYSDTQYF
TRBD2,TRBJ2-3,TRBV5-1,.,TGCGCCAGCAGCTTGGAGCTAGCGGTCGACACAGATACGCAGTATTTT,CASSLELAVDTDTQYF
.,TRBJ1-2,TRBV29-1,.,TGCAGCGTTGAACGCAGTGGGTATGGCTACACCTTC,CSVERSGYGYTF
.,TRBJ1-2,TRBV29-1,.,TGCAGCGTTGGGTCAGGGGATGACTATGGCTACACCTTC,CSVGSGDDYGYTF
TRBD1,TRBJ1-1,TRBV29-1,.,TGCAGCTCCCAGGGGGTCTTAAACACTGAAGCTTTCTTT,CSSQGVLNTEAFF
.,TRBJ1-5,TRBV30,.,TGTGCCTGGAGTGGCAGACACAATCAGCCCCAGCATTTT,CAWSGRHNQPQHF
.,TRBJ2-7,TRBV20-1,.,TGCAGTGCTAGCCTCGGGGTGGCCTACGAGCAGTACTTC,CSASLGVAYEQYF
.,TRBJ2-3,TRBV27,.,TGTGCCAGCAGTTTCGGGGCAGACACAGATACGCAGTATTTT,CASSFGADTDTQYF
.,TRBJ2-5,TRBV25-1,.,TGTGCCAGCAGTGAGGGAAGAGGGGCGTACCAAGAGACCCAGTACTTC,CASSEGRGAYQETQYF
TRBD2,TRBJ2-1,TRBV7-9,once,TGTGCCAGCAGCTTACTTTCTGGGACTAGAGGGTTCTTC,CASSLLSGTRGFF
.,TRBJ1-2,TRBV20-1,.,TGCAGTGCTAGAGACAGGGTCGGAGTAATTGGCTACACCTTC,CSARDRVGVIGYTF
.,TRBJ1-2,TRBV25-1,.,TGTGCCAGCAGTCAATTATATGGCTACACCTTC,CASSQLYGYTF
.,TRBJ1-3,TRBV4-3,.,TGCGCCAGCAGCCCTTCCAAGGGCGAGTCTGGAAACACCATATATTTT,CASSPSKGESGNTIYF
.,TRBJ2-1,TRBV9,few,TGTGCCAGCAGCGTACGGGCCTACAATGAGCAGTTCTTC,CASSVRAYNEQFF
TRBD1,TRBJ2-3,TRBV20-1,.,TGCAGTGGGACAGGGGGCACAGATACGCAGTATTTT,CSGTGGTDTQYF
TRBD2,TRBJ2-3,TRBV29-1,.,TGCAGCGTTGAAAGGGCTAGCGGGGGCAGGACAGATACGCAGTATTTT,CSVERASGGRTDTQYF
TRBD2,TRBJ2-3,TRBV29-1,once,TGCAGCGTTGCCCTACTAGCGGGGGGCCCAGATACGCAGTATTTT,CSVALLAGGPDTQYF
TRBD1,TRBJ2-3,TRBV6-2/TRBV6-3,.,TGTGCCAGCGGGACAGGGGACCCAGATACGCAGTATTTT,CASGTGDPDTQYF
.,TRBJ1-5,TRBV30,.,TGTGCCTGGAGTCTGGGTCTCGCAGAGCAGCCCCAGCATTTT,CAWSLGLAEQPQHF
.,TRBJ2-1,TRBV5-6,.,TGTGCCAGCGGGATAGTGGCACTGAGTCGGCAGTTCTTC,CASGIVALSRQFF
.,TRBJ2-3,TRBV20-1,once,TGCAGTGGGGCAGGGGTGACAGATACGCAGTATTTT,CSGAGVTDTQYF
.,TRBJ1-6,TRBV7-9,.,TGTGCCAGCAGCCCGACTAATTCACCCCTCCACTTT,CASSPTNSPLHF
.,TRBJ1-3,TRBV9,.,TGTGCCAGCAGCGTGGACCGGGTCAAAGACAACACCATATATTTT,CASSVDRVKDNTIYF
.,TRBJ1-2,TRBV7-9,.,TGTGCCAGCAGCTTAGCCGGCGAGGGGGGGCCCTATGGCTACACCTTC,CASSLAGEGGPYGYTF
TRBD2,TRBJ2-3,TRBV5-1,once,TGCGCCAGCAGCAAGGGACTAGCGGGCACAGATACGCAGTATTTT,CASSKGLAGTDTQYF